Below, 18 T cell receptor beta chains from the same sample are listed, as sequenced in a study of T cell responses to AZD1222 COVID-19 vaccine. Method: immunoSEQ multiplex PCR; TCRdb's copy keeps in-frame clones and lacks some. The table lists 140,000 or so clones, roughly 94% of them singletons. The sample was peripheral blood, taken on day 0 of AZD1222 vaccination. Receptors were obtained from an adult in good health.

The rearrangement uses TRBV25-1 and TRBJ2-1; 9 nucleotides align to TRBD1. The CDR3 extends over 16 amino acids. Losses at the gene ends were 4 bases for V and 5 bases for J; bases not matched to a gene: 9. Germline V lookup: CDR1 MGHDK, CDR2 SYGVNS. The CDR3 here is CASSGWTGETHNEQFF. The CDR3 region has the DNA TGTGCCAGCAGTGGATGGACAGGGGAGACACACAATGAGCAGTTCTTC.

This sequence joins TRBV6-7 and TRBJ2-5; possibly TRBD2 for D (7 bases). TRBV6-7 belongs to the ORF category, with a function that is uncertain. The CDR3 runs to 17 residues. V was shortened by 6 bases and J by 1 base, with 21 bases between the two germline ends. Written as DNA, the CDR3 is TGTGCCAGCAGCCCGGGGACGGGGGGCCACCCCCAAGAGACCCAGTACTTC. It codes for CASSPGTGGHPQETQYF.

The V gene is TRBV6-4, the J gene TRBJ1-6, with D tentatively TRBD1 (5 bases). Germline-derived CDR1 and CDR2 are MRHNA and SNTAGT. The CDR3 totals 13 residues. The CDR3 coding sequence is TGTGCACAAACCGGGACGGGTGATTCACCCCTCCACTTT. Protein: CAQTGTGDSPLHF.

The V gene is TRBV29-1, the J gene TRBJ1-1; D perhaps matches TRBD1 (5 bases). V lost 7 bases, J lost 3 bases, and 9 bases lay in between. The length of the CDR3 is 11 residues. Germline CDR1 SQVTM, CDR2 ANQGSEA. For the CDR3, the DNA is TGCAGCGCTGGGGGTGACACTGAAGCTTTCTTT. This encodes CSAGGDTEAFF. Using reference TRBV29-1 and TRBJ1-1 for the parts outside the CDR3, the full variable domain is SAVISQKPSRDICQRGTSLTIQCQVDSQVTMMFWYRQQPGQSLTLIATANQGSEATYESGFVIDKFPISRPNLTFSTLTVSNMSPEDSSIYLCSAGGDTEAFFGQGTRLTVV.

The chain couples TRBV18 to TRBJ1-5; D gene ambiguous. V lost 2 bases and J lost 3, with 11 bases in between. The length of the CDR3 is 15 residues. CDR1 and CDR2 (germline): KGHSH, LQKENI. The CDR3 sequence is CASSPEDGDNQPQHF. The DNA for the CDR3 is TGTGCCAGCTCACCAGAGGACGGGGACAATCAGCCCCAGCATTTT.

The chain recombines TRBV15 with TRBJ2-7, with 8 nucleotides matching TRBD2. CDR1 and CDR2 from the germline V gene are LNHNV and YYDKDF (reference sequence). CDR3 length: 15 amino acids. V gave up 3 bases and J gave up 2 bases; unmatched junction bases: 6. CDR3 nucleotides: TGTGCCACCAGCAGGGGCCGGGGGGGCCCCTACGAGCAGTACTTC. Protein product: CATSRGRGGPYEQYF.

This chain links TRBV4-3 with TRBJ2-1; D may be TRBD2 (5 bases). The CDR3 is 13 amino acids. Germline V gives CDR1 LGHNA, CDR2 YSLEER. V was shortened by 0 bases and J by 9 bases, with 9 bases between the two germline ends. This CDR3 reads CASSQDRAAEQFF. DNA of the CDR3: TGCGCCAGCAGCCAAGATCGAGCGGCTGAGCAGTTCTTC.

CDR3 nucleotide sequence: TGTGCCAGCAGCCTCCGGACAGGGATGGTCATCCGAGCAGATACGCAGTATTTT. Its translation is CASSLRTGMVIRADTQYF. The V call is TRBV11-2, the J call TRBJ2-3, with 8 bases matching TRBD1. V was clipped by 5 bases and J by 4 bases; unmatched bases: 17. The V gene's germline CDR1 is SGHAT and CDR2 FQNNGV. The CDR3 has 18 residues. Using reference TRBV11-2 and TRBJ2-3 for the parts outside the CDR3, the full variable domain is EAGVAQSPRYKIIEKRQSVAFWCNPISGHATLYWYQQILGQGPKLLIQFQNNGVVDDSQLPKDRFSAERLKGVDSTLKIQPAKLEDSAVYLCASSLRTGMVIRADTQYFGPGTRLTVL.

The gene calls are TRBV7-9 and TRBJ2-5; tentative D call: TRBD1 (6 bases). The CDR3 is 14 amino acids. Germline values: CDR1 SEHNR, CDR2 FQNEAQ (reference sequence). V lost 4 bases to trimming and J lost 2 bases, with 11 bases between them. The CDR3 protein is CASSSRQDQETQYF. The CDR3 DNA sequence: TGTGCCAGCAGCTCCCGACAGGATCAAGAGACCCAGTACTTC.

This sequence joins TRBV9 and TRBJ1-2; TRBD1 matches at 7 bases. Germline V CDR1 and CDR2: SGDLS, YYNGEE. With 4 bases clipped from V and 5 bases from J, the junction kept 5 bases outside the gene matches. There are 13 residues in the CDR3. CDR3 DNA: TGTGCCAGCAGCCCGGAGGGGGCGTATGGCTACACCTTC. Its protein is CASSPEGAYGYTF.

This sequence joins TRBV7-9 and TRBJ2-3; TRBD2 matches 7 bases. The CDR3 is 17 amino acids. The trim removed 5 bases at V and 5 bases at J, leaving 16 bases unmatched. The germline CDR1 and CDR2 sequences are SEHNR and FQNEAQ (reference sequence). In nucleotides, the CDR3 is TGTGCCAGCAGCGAATTACAGCGGGGAGTTGGTAGAGATACGCAGTATTTT. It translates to CASSELQRGVGRDTQYF.

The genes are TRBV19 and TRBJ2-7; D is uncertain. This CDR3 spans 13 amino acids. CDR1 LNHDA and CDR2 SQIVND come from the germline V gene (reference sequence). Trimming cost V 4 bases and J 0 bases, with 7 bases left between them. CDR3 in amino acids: CASSTWGSYEQYF. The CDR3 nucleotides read TGTGCCAGTAGTACGTGGGGCTCCTACGAGCAGTACTTC.

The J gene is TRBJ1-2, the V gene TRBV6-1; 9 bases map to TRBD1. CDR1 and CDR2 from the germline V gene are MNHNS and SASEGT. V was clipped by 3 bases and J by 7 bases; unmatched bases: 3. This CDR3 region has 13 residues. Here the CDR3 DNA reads TGTGCCAGCAGTGAGGACAGGGGAACTGGCTACACCTTC. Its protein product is CASSEDRGTGYTF.

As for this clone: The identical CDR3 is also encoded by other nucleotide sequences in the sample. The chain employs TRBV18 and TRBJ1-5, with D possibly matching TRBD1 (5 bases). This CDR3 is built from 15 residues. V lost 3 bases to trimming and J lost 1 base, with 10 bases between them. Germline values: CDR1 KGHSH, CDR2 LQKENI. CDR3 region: CASSPGTASNQPQHF. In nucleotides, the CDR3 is TGTGCCAGCTCACCTGGGACGGCAAGCAATCAGCCCCAGCATTTT.

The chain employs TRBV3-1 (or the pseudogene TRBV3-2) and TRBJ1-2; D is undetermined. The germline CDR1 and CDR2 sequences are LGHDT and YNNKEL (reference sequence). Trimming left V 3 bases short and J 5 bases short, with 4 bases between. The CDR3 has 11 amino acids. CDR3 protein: CASSQLYGYTF. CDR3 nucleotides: TGTGCCAGCAGCCAGTTGTATGGCTACACCTTC.

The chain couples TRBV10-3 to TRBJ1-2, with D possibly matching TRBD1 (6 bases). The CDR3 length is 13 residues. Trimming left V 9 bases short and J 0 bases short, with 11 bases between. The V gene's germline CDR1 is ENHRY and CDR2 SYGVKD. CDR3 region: CAIATGANYGYTF. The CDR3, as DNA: TGTGCCATTGCGACAGGAGCTAACTATGGCTACACCTTC.

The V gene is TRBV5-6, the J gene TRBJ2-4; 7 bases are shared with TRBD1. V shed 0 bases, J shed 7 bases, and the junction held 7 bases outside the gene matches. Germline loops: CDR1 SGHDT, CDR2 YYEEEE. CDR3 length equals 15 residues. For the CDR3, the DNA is TGTGCCAGCAGCTTGGGAGGGGGACAGAGTAACATTCAGTACTTC. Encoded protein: CASSLGGGQSNIQYF. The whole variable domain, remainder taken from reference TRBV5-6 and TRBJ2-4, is DAGVTQSPTHLIKTRGQQVTLRCSPKSGHDTVSWYQQALGQGPQFIFQYYEEEERQRGNFPDRFSGHQFPNYSSELNVNALLLGDSALYLCASSLGGGQSNIQYFGAGTRLSVL.

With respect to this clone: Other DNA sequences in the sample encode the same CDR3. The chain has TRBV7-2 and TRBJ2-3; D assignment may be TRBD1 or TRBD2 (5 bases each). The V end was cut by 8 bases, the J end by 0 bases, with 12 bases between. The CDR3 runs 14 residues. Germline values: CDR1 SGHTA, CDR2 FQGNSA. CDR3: CASSQGDSTDTQYF. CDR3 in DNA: TGTGCCAGCTCCCAGGGAGATAGCACAGATACGCAGTATTTT.